This T cell receptor (beta chain) came from a study of cytomegalovirus exposure and HLA in healthy donors. On this clone itself: Its antigen is unknown.

Findings and caveats of the study: HLA alleles were associated with around 17,000 TCR beta sequences in a later analysis at 0.05 false discovery rate. 164 TCR beta chains were listed as cytomegalovirus-associated. Earlier analysis yielded a pattern in which most TCR beta V segments were productive about 87% or about 30% of the time.

A multiplex PCR was run with 60 Vbeta primers and 13 Jbeta primers. Only in-frame clones appear in the TCRdb table, and some are missing; sequencing was by immunoSEQ multiplex PCR. The table records about 92,000 clones, 69% of them present only once. The germline gives CDR1 SQVTM, CDR2 ANQGSEA. This CDR3 spans 12 amino acids. Trimming removed 4 bases from V and 7 bases from J; junction bases left unmatched: 3. Specimen: PBMCs. This chain links TRBV29-1 with TRBJ2-3; TRBD1 matches 9 bases. The clonotype originates from a man between 45 and 60 years old in good health and CMV-seronegative. In DNA form, the CDR3 reads TGCAGCGTTGGACAGGGGGAAAATACGCAGTATTTT. Amino acids: CSVGQGENTQYF.